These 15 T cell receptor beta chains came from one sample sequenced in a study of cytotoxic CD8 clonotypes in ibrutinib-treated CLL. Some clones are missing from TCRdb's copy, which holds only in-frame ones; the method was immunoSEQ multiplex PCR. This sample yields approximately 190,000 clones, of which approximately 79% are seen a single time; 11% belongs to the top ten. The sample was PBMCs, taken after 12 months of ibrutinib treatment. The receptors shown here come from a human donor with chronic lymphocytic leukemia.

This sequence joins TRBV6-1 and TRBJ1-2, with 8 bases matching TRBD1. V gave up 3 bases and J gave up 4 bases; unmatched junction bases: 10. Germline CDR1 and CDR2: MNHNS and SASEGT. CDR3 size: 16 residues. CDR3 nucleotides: TGTGCCAGCAGTGACGAGACAGGGGTAGGGGGCTATGGCTACACCTTC. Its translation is CASSDETGVGGYGYTF.

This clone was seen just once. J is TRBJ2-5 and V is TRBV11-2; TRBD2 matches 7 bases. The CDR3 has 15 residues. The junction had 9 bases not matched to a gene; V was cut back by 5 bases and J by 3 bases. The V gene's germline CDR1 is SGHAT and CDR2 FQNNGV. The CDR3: CASSAFPGGEETQYF. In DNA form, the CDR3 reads TGTGCCAGCAGCGCGTTTCCTGGGGGGGAAGAGACCCAGTACTTC.

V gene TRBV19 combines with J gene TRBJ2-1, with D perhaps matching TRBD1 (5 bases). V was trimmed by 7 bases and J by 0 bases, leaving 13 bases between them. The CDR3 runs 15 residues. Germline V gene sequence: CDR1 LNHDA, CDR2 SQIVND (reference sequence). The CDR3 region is CASKLTASSYNEQFF. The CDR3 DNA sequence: TGTGCCAGTAAGTTGACAGCGAGCTCCTACAATGAGCAGTTCTTC.

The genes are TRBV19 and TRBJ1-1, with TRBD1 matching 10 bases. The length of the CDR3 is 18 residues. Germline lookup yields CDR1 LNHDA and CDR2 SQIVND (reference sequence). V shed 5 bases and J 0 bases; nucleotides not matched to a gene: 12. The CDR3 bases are TGTGCCAGTAGTGCCGGTTGGGACAGGGGTTTCATGAACACTGAAGCTTTCTTT. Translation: CASSAGWDRGFMNTEAFF.

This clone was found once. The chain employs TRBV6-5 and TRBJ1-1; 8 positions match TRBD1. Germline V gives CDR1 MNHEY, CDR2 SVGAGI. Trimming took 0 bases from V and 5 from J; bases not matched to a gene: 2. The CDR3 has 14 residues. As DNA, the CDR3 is TGTGCCAGCAGTTACTCGACAGGGGAGACTGAAGCTTTCTTT. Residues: CASSYSTGETEAFF.

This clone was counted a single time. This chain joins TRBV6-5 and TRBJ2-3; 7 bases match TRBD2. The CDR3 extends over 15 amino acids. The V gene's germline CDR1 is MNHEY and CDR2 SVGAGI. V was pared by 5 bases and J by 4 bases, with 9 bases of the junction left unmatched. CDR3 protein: CASSRTRGEADTQYF. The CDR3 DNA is TGTGCCAGCAGTCGTACCCGGGGGGAGGCAGATACGCAGTATTTT.

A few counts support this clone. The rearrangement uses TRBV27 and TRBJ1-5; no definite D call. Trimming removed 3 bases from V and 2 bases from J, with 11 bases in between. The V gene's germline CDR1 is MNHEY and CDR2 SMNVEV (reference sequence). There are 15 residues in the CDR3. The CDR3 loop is CASSFAGFGNQPQHF. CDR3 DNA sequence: TGTGCCAGCAGTTTTGCTGGATTCGGCAATCAGCCCCAGCATTTT.

This CDR3 reads CASSYTSSSGANVLTF. DNA of the CDR3: TGCGCCAGCAGCTATACGTCGAGCTCTGGGGCCAACGTCCTGACTTTC. The chain uses TRBV5-1 and TRBJ2-6; D unclear. Germline CDR1 is SGHRS and CDR2 is YFSETQ. The V end was cut by 3 bases, the J end by 0 bases, with 10 bases between. The CDR3 runs 16 residues.

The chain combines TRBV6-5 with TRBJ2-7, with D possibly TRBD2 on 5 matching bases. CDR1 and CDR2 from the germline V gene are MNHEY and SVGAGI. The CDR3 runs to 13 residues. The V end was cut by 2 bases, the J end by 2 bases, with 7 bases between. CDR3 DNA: TGTGCCAGCAGTTACGACTACACCTACGAGCAGTACTTC. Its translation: CASSYDYTYEQYF.

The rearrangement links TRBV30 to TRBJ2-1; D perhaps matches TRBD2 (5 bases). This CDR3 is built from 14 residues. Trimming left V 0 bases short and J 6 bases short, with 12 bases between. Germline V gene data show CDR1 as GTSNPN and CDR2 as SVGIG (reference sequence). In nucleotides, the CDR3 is TGTGCCTGGAGTGTACGAGCAGGAGGCAATGAGCAGTTCTTC. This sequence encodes CAWSVRAGGNEQFF.

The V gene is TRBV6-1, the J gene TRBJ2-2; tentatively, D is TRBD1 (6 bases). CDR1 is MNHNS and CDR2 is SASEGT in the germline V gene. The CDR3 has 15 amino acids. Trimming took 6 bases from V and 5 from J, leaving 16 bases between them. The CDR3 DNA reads TGTGCCAGCAGCCTCCTCGGACAGTCTACCGGGGAGCTGTTTTTT. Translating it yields CASSLLGQSTGELFF.

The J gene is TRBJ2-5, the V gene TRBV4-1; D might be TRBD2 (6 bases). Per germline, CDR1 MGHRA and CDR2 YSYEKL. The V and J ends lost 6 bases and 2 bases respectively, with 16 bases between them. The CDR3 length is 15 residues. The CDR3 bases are TGCGCCAGCAGTAAACTCGGCGGGACTCAAGAGACCCAGTACTTC. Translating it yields CASSKLGGTQETQYF.

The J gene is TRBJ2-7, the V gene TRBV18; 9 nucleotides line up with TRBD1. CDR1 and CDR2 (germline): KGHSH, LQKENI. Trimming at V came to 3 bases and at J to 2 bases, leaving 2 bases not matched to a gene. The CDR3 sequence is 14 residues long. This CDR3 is CASSPGQGPYEQYF. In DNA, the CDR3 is TGTGCCAGCTCACCGGGACAGGGTCCCTACGAGCAGTACTTC.

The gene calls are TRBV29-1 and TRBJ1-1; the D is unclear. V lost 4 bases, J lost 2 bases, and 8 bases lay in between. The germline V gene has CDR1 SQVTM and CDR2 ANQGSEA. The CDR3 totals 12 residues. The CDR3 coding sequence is TGCAGCGTTGTCGTCATTAACACTGAAGCTTTCTTT. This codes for CSVVVINTEAFF.

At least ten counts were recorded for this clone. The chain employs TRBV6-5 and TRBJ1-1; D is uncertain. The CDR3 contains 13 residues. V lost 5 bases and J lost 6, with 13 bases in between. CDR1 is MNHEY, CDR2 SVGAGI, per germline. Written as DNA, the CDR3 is TGTGCCAGCAGTCGTATCGGAGCTCCTGAAGCTTTCTTT. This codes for CASSRIGAPEAFF.